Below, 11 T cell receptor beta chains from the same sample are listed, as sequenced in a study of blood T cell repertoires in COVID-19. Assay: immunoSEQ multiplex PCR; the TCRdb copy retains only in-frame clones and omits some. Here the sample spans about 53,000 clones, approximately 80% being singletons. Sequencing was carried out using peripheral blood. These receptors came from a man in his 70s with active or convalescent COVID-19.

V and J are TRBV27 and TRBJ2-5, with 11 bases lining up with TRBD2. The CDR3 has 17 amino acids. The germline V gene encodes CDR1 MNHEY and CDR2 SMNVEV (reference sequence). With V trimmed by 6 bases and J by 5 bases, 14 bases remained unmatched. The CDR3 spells CASSPTLAGGPGETQYF. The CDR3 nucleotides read TGTGCCAGCAGCCCCACCTTAGCGGGAGGGCCAGGGGAGACCCAGTACTTC.

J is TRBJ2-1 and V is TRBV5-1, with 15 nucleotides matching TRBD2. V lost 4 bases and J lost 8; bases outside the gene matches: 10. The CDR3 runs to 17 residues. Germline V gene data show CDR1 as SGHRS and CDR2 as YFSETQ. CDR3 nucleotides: TGCGCCAGCAGCGCGGGACTAGCGGGAGGCCCCGTCGATGAGCAGTTCTTC. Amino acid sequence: CASSAGLAGGPVDEQFF.

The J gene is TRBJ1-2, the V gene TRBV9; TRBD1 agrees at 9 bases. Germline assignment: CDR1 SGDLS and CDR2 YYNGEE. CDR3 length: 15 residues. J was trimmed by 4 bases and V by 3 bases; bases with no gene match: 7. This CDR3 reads CASSASGTGSYGYTF. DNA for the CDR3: TGTGCCAGCAGCGCCTCCGGGACAGGGTCCTATGGCTACACCTTC.

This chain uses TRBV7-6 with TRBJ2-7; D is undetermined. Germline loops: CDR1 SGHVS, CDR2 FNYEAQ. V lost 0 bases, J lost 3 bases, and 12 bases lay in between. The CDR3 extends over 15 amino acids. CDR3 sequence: CASSLASDNFYEQYF. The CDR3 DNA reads TGTGCCAGCAGCTTAGCGAGTGACAATTTCTACGAGCAGTACTTC.

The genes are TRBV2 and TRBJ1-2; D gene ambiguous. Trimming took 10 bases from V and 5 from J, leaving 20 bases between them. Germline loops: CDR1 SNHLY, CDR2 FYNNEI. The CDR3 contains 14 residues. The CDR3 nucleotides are TGTGCCACCTCAAAAGCGGCGAAAGAATATGGCTACACCTTC. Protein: CATSKAAKEYGYTF.

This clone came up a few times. The chain's CDR3 is CASSSRKEAGTYNEQFF. CDR3 DNA: TGTGCCAGCAGCTCACGTAAGGAAGCGGGGACATACAATGAGCAGTTCTTC. V and J are TRBV11-3 and TRBJ2-1; D may be TRBD2 (7 bases). CDR3 length: 17 amino acids. The germline V gene has CDR1 SGHNT and CDR2 YENEEA. Trimming removed 4 bases from V and 4 bases from J, with 20 bases in between.

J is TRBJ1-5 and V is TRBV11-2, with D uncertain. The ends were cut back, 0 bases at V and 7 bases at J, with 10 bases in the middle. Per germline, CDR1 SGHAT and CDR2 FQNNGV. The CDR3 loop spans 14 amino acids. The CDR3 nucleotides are TGTGCCAGCAGCTTAGAGGGTGACAACCAGCCCCAGCATTTT. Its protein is CASSLEGDNQPQHF.

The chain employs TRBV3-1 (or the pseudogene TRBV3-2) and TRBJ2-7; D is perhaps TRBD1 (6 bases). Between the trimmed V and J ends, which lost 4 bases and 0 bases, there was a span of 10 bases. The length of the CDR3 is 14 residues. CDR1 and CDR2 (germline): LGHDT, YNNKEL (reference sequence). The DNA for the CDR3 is TGTGCCAGCAGCCCAACGACAGGCTCCTACGAGCAGTACTTC. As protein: CASSPTTGSYEQYF.

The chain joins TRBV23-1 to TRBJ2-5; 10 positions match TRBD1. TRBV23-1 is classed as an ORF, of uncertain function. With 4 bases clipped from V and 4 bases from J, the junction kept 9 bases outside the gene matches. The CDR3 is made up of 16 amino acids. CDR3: CASSRQKGDRGETQYF. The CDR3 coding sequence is TGCGCCAGCAGTCGACAAAAAGGGGACAGGGGAGAGACCCAGTACTTC.

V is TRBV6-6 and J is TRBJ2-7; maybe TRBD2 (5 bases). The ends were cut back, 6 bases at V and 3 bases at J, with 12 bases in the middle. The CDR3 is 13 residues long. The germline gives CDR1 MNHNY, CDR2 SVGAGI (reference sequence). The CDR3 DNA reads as TGTGCCAGCAGCCGGGAACTACTCTACGAGCAGTACTTC. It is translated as CASSRELLYEQYF.

Written as DNA, the CDR3 is TGTGCCTGGAGGGGACAGGGGTCCTCCTACAATGAGCAGTTCTTC. This codes for CAWRGQGSSYNEQFF. The V call is TRBV30, the J call TRBJ2-1; TRBD1 matches at 10 bases. Germline V lookup: CDR1 GTSNPN, CDR2 SVGIG (reference sequence). This CDR3 comprises 15 residues. Trimming took 3 bases from V and 0 from J; bases not matched to a gene: 2.